This T cell receptor (beta chain) originates from a study of T cell responses to AZD1222 COVID-19 vaccine. Study information: Doses given second, at about 4 or about 12 weeks, were pooled.

The V gene's germline CDR1 is SGHRS and CDR2 YFSETQ. The CDR3 extends over 13 amino acids. Germline trimming cut 4 bases from V and 8 bases from J; bases unmatched to any gene: 7. TCRdb's copy holds only in-frame clones and misses some; the assay was immunoSEQ multiplex PCR. The data hold tens of thousands of clones, with roughly nine tenths observed a single time. Study-wide points: Repertoires were sampled only after the peak T cell response. Unmutated variant regions reportedly attract nearly half of all spike-specific TCRs. It should be noted that donors were predominantly white British and more often female, and clonal diversity was possibly underestimated.

A word on this clone: The antigen is not known.

The source material was peripheral blood, sampled on day 0 of AZD1222 vaccination. The receptor's source is an adult in good health. The chain uses TRBV5-1 and TRBJ1-2, with TRBD1 identical over 8 bases. The CDR3 here is CASSPDRVIGYTF. Written as DNA, the CDR3 is TGCGCCAGCAGCCCGGACAGGGTAATCGGCTACACCTTC. Filled out from reference TRBV5-1 and TRBJ1-2, the complete variable domain reads KAGVTQTPRYLIKTRGQQVTLSCSPISGHRSVSWYQQTPGQGLQFLFEYFSETQRNKGNFPGRFSGRQFSNSRSEMNVSTLELGDSALYLCASSPDRVIGYTFGSGTRLTVV.